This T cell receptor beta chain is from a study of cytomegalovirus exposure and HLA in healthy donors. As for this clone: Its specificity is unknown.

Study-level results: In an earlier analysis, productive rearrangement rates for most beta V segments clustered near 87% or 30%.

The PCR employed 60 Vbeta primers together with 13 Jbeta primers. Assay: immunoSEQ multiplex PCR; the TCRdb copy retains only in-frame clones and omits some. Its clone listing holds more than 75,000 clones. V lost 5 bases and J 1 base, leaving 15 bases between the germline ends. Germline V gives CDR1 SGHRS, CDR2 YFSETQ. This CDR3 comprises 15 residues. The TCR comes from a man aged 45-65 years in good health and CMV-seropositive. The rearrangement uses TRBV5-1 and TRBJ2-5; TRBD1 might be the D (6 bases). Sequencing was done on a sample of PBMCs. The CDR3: CASRVDSLFQETQYF. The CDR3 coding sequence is TGCGCCAGCAGGGTGGACAGCTTATTCCAAGAGACCCAGTACTTC.